Sequencing of this T cell receptor beta chain was carried out in a study of blood T cells in healthy people across ages (dated by TCRdb to the mid-2010s). Regarding the research as a whole: In model experiments, roughly one uniquely barcoded TCR beta cDNA molecule per two T cells was captured by template switching. To track age-related changes in TCR beta repertoire diversity, the study relied on deep sequencing normalized with unique cDNA molecular identifiers. Four age groups were formed from the donors: young (average around 15 years), middle-aged (approximately 40), aged (around 68) and long-lived (roughly 88). Donors of different ages were randomly distributed across sequencing lanes to avoid experimental bias. The study analyzed two additional independent replicas of 1 million unique cDNA reads from the same blood draw for two donors, one aged 18 to 29 and one aged 80 or older. What the study reported, not specific to this receptor: Compared with the aged group, the long-lived group had more naive CD4+ T cells, fewer expanded clones and increased TCR diversity, suggesting age selection. Bulk unsorted PBMC profiling prevented conclusive comparison of naive and antigen-experienced compartments. There was a strong correlation between observed TCR beta diversity and the percentage of naive T cells measured by flow cytometry. The CMV infection status of donors was not known, potentially confounding age-related changes in expanded clonotypes. Observed TCR beta diversity per million T cells fell roughly linearly with age, and a significant reduction was already apparent by age roughly 40. Estimates of total diversity based on one million sequenced T cells were considered lower bounds and underestimates.

Systemically healthy Caucasian individuals from Russia, some 36 in total and aged about 6 to 95 years, were included as donors. Each donor gave roughly 9 milliliters of peripheral blood, drawn into EDTA-treated Vacutainer tubes. Ficoll-Paque density-gradient centrifugation was used to isolate PBMCs, with at least 6.5 million obtained per sample. Total RNA, at least 6 micrograms per sample, was extracted from PBMCs with Trizol reagent. For every donor, flow cytometry on a PBMC aliquot measured the percentage of naive CD45RAhigh/CD27high T cells. To note about this clonotype: This receptor's antigen is unknown. A much larger clone lies a single base off, so this may be a read error.

The junction shows trimming of 8 bases on V and 2 bases on J, and the gene matches do not reach 16 bases of it. CDR1 and CDR2 are read off the germline V gene as MNHEY and SVGEGT. Taken from cysteine to phenylalanine, the CDR3 has 17 residues. Just the 51-base CDR3 DNA is kept, in frame starting at base 1. The library was built by means of 5' RACE. The sequencer listed for this sample is Illumina HiSeq 2500. A second 7 to 11 cycle PCR used a sample-barcoded 5' primer and a J-beta primer mix. A template-switch 5' adaptor carrying 12 random nucleotides introduced a unique molecular identifier onto each TCR beta cDNA molecule. At least 3 million CDR3-containing paired-end reads were obtained from each sample. The Mint cDNA synthesis kit, primed by a TRBC-specific oligonucleotide, was used to synthesize first-strand cDNA from all RNA. Following uracil-DNA glycosylase treatment, all cDNA underwent a first 18-cycle PCR with the universal primers M1SS and BC2_uni_R. Under the source paper's analysis protocol: Each sample was normalized by randomly selecting 1 million high-quality reads, each carrying a distinct molecular identifier. Instead of being binned into consensus sequences, reads with shared molecular identifiers were discarded. MiTCR, run with a Q25 quality threshold and the strictest error-elimination algorithm, handled CDR3 identification, clonotype clustering and error correction. A nonparametric unseen species model with Euler transformation was used to estimate lower-bound total TCR beta diversity. Using fastp at Q25 and MiXCR, TCRdb reprocessed the public reads and kept productive beta chains. Rows with one shared CDR3 protein collapse into an entry with the most common genes and DNA. What appears here as the V and J calls and clone size reflects TCRdb's work, not the paper's. The table for this sample lists around 870,000 distinct CDR3 sequences; around 30% of them were counted only once. The ten largest clones represent around 16% of the sample.

The sequencing input was blood. Here the chain combines TRBV6-2 or TRBV6-3 and TRBJ2-3, with 7 bases in between that match TRBD1. The clonotype was recovered from a woman aged 80 or older in good health. The CDR3 here reads CASLLRGSTGITDTQYF. The DNA sequence follows: TGTGCCAGCCTTCTCAGGGGGTCTACAGGGATCACAGATACGCAGTATTTT.